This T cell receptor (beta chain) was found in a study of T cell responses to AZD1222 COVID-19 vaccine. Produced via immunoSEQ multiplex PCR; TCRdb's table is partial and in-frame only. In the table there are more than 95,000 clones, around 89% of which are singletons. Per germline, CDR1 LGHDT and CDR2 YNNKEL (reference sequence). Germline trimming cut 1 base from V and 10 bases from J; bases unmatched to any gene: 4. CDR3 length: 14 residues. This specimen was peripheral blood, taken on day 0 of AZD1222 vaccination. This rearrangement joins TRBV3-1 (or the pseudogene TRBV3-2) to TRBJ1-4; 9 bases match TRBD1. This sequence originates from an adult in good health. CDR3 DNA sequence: TGTGCCAGCAGCCAAGGGACAGGGGAAGCAAAACTGTTTTTT. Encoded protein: CASSQGTGEAKLFF.